A selection of T cell receptor beta chains follows, all from one sample in a study of control samples from healthy donors and cancer patients. TCRdb's table, derived via immunoSEQ multiplex PCR, lists solely in-frame clones and lacks some. The repertoire holds approximately 110,000 clones, with roughly 90% as singletons. Sequences were obtained from blood. The receptors shown here come from a woman younger than 30 in good health. Both conserved end residues are part of each CDR3.

TRBV28	TRBJ2-7	CASRRLGASYEQYF
TRBV7-2	TRBJ1-2	CASSLVAGTGMANYGYTF
TRBV5-1	TRBJ2-5	CASSLLAGGSNPQETQYF
TRBV13	TRBJ2-7	CASSLEAGTVTEQYF
TRBV7-2	TRBJ1-1	CASSRGHGGSQAFF
TRBV18	TRBJ1-1	CASSPLIGVSMNTEAFF
TRBV5-4	TRBJ2-7	CASSLSYGTSGRLPWEQYF
TRBV19	TRBJ1-1	CASTRLTGNMNTEAFF
TRBV12-5	TRBJ1-1	CASGGQVGSIAFF
TRBV27	TRBJ1-5	CASSATGGFEPQHF
TRBV6-4	TRBJ2-3	CASSEGRVDTQYF
TRBV10-2	TRBJ2-1	CASSVGTSREQFF
TRBV24-1	TRBJ2-3	CATSDFFGTSGGNTDTQYF
TRBV7-8	TRBJ2-7	CASSLGGSSRYEQYF
TRBV27	TRBJ1-5	CASSLDRGLGQPQHF
TRBV9	TRBJ2-7	CASSPGWEPPREQYF
TRBV5-5	TRBJ2-7	CASSLDLAGGYEQYF
TRBV24-1	TRBJ2-1	CATSDPGQGRNNEQFF
TRBV6-2/TRBV6-3	TRBJ1-1	CASSYLGGRIDTEAFF
TRBV5-4	TRBJ2-5	CASSTTGPGGAQYF
TRBV14	TRBJ1-1	CASSQDFSPWTEAFF
TRBV5-1	TRBJ1-3	CASSFGATGWKGNTIYF
TRBV6-5	TRBJ2-5	CASSAGEDSETQYF
TRBV28	TRBJ1-1	CASSFGSRAEAFF
TRBV30	TRBJ1-2	CAWSGDRGTYGYTF
TRBV7-8	TRBJ1-6	CASSRGRGPGQSYNSPLHF
TRBV7-2	TRBJ2-2	CASSPWDSSNGELFF
TRBV6-2/TRBV6-3	TRBJ2-5	CASSPGLGPLGTQYF
TRBV5-1	TRBJ2-2	CASSFAGANTGELFF
TRBV2	TRBJ2-7	CASSDMGRKYEQYF
TRBV5-4	TRBJ1-3	CASSLGTRNTIYF
TRBV3-1/TRBV3-2	TRBJ2-6	CASGRTTISGANVLTF
TRBV2	TRBJ2-3	CASRETSGGNTQYF
TRBV4-2	TRBJ2-7	CASSQDGGPGAFEQYF
TRBV3-1/TRBV3-2	TRBJ2-2	CASSPQGTGELFF
TRBV7-6	TRBJ2-5	CAGSSRGDRAWETQYF
TRBV11-2	TRBJ1-1	CASSLAGRTDSLGGAFF
TRBV7-5	TRBJ2-5	CVRSLVVRPVQETQYF
TRBV24-1	TRBJ2-3	CATGQGATDTQYF
TRBV19	TRBJ2-2	CASSPSGRTNTGELFF
TRBV30	TRBJ1-1	CAWNELNTEAFF
TRBV6-5	TRBJ2-2	CVSSPFGANTGELFF
TRBV5-8	TRBJ2-7	CASSLTRGRWGHEQYF
TRBV27	TRBJ2-7	CASRPGGLVKYEQYF
TRBV5-1	TRBJ2-1	CASSLAALAGHNEQFF